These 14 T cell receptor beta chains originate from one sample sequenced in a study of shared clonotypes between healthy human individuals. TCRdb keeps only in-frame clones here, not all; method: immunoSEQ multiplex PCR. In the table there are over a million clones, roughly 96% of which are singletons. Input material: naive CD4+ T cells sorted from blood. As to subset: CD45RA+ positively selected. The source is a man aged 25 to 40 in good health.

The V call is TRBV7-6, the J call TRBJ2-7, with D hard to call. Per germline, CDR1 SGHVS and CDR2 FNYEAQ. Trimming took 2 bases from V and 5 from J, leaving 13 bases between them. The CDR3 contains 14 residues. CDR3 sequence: CASSLLHRIDEQYF. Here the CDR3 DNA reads TGTGCCAGCAGCTTATTACACCGGATAGACGAGCAGTACTTC.

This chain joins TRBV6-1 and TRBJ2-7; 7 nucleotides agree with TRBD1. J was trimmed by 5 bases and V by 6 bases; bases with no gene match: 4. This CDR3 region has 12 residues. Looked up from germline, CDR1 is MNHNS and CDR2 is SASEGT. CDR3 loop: CASRDRSHEQYF. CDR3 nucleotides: TGTGCCAGCAGGGACAGGAGCCACGAGCAGTACTTC.

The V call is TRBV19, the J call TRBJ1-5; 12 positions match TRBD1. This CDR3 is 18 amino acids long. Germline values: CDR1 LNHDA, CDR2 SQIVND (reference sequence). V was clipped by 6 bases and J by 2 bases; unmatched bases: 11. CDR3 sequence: CASRLPGQGAGGNQPQHF. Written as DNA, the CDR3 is TGTGCCAGTAGGCTTCCGGGACAGGGGGCGGGTGGCAATCAGCCCCAGCATTTT.

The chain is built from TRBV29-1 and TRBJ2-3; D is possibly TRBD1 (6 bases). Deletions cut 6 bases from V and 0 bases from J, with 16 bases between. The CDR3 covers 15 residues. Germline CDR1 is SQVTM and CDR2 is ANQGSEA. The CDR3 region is CSVEPGARSTDTQYF. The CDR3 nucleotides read TGCAGCGTCGAACCAGGGGCTAGGAGCACAGATACGCAGTATTTT.

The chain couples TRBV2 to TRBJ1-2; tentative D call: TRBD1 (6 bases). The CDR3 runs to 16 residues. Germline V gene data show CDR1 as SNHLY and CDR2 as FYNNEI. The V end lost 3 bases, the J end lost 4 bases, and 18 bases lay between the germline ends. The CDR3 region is CASSDPTGSSSYGYTF. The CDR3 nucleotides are TGTGCCAGCAGTGATCCCACAGGGAGTAGCAGCTATGGCTACACCTTC.

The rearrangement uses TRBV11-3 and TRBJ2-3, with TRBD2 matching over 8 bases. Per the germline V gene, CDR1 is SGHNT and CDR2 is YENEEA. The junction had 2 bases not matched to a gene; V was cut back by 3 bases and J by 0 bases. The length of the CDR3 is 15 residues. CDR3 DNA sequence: TGTGCCAGCAGCTTGTCTAGCGGGAGCACAGATACGCAGTATTTT. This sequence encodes CASSLSSGSTDTQYF.

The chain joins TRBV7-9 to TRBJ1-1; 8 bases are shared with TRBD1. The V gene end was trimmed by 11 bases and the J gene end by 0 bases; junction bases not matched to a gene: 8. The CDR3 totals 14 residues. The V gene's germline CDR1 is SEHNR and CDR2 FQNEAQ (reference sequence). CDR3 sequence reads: CAGYRGMMNTEAFF. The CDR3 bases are TGTGCCGGATACAGGGGGATGATGAACACTGAAGCTTTCTTT.

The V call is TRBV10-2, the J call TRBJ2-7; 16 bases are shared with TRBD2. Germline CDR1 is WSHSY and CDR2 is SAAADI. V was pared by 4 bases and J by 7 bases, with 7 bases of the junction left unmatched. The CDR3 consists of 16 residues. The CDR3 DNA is TGCGCCAGCAGTGGGGGACTAGCGGGAGGGTCACGGGAGCAGTACTTC. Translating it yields CASSGGLAGGSREQYF.

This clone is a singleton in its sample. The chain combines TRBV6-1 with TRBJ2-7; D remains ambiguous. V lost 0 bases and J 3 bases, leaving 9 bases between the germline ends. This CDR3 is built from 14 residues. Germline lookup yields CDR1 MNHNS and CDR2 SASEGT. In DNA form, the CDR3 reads TGTGCCAGCAGTGAAGCGCTGTCCCACTACGAGCAGTACTTC. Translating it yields CASSEALSHYEQYF.

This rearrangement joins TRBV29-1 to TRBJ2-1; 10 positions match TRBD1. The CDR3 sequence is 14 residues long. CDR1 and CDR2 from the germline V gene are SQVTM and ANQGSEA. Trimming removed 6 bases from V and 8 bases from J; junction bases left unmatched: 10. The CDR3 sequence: CSVQSGTGDDEQFF. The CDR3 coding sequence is TGCAGCGTCCAATCCGGGACAGGGGACGATGAGCAGTTCTTC.

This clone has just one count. CDR3 sequence (DNA): TGTGCCAGCAGCTTTGGCGGAACCCTCTCCTACGAGCAGTACTTC. Translating gives CASSFGGTLSYEQYF. This sequence joins TRBV5-4 and TRBJ2-7; D unresolved. V was clipped by 2 bases and J by 0 bases, with 12 bases between them. The CDR3 consists of 15 residues. The germline gives CDR1 SGHNT, CDR2 YYREEE (reference sequence). Looking up the rest from reference TRBV5-4 and TRBJ2-7 gives the full variable domain: ETGVTQSPTHLIKTRGQQVTLRCSSQSGHNTVSWYQQALGQGPQFIFQYYREEENGRGNFPPRFSGLQFPNYSSELNVNALELDDSALYLCASSFGGTLSYEQYFGPGTRLTVT.

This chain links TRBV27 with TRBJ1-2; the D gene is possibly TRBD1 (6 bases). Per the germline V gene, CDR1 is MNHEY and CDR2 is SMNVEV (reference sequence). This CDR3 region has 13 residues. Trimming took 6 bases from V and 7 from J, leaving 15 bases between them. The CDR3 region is CASSTTGQTGYTF. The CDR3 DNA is TGTGCCAGCAGCACAACCGGACAGACTGGCTACACCTTC.

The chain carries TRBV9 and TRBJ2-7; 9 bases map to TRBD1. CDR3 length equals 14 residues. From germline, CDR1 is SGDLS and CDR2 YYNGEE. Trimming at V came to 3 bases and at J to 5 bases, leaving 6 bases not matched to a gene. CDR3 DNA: TGTGCCAGCAGCGCCACAGGGGGCTCGAACGAGCAGTACTTC. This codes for CASSATGGSNEQYF.

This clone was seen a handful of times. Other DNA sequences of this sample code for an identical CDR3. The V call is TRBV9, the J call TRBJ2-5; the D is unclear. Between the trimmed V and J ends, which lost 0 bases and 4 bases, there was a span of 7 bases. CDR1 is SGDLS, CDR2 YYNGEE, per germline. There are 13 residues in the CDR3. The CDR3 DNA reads TGTGCCAGCAGCGTAGGGGTGCTAGAGACCCAGTACTTC. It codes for CASSVGVLETQYF.